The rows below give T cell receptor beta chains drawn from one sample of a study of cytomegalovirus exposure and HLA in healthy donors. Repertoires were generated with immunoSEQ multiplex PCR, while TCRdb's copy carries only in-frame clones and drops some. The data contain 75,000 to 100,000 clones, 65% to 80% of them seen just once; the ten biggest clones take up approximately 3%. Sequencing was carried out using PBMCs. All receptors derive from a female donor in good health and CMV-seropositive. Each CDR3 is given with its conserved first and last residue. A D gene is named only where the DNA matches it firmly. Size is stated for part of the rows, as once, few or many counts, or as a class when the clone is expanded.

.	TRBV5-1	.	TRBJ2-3	CASSLDGMSADTQYF	TGCGCCAGCAGCTTGGACGGGATGAGTGCAGATACGCAGTATTTT
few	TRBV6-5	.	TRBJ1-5	CASSSRQDSNQPQHF	TGTGCCAGCAGTTCCCGACAGGATAGCAATCAGCCCCAGCATTTT
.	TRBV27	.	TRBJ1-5	CASRQIYSNQPQHF	TGTGCCAGCAGACAGATTTATAGCAATCAGCCCCAGCATTTT
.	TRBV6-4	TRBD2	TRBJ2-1	CASSETSGSIGEQFF	TGTGCCAGCAGTGAAACTAGCGGGAGTATCGGTGAGCAGTTCTTC
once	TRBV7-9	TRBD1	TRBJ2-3	CASSWTGTPDTQYF	TGTGCCAGCAGCTGGACAGGTACCCCAGATACGCAGTATTTT
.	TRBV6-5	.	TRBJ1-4	CASSYSILPEKLFF	TGTGCCAGCAGTTACTCGATACTCCCAGAAAAACTGTTTTTT
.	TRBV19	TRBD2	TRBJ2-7	CASSIVRGGGHEQYF	TGTGCCAGTAGTATAGTCCGGGGGGGAGGACACGAGCAGTACTTC
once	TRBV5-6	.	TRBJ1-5	CASSSNAGPRNQPQHF	TGTGCCAGCAGCTCCAACGCAGGGCCTCGCAATCAGCCCCAGCATTTT
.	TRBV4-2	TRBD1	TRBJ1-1	CASSQEAGQDASEAFF	TGTGCCAGCAGCCAAGAGGCTGGACAGGACGCTTCGGAAGCTTTCTTT
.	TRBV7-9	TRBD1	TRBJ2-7	CASSGDRVYEQYF	TGTGCCAGCAGCGGTGACAGGGTCTACGAGCAGTACTTC
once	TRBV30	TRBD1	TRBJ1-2	CASRDRVYGYTF	TGTGCCTCACGGGACAGAGTCTATGGCTACACCTTC
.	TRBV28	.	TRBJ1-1	CAILYGSVGTEAFF	TGTGCCATCCTCTACGGGTCCGTGGGCACTGAAGCTTTCTTT
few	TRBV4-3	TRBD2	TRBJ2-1	CASSQDVLAGASEQFF	TGCGCCAGCAGCCAAGATGTCCTAGCGGGAGCTAGTGAGCAGTTCTTC